The sample holds a few counts of the clone carrying this T cell receptor beta chain. Its antigen is unknown. Looked up from germline, CDR1 is ENHRY and CDR2 is SYGVKD. The CDR3 has 12 residues. The V end was cut by 10 bases, the J end by 0 bases, with 6 bases between. The PCR was carried out with 60 Vbeta primers and 13 Jbeta primers. Only in-frame clones appear in the TCRdb table, and some are missing; sequencing was by immunoSEQ multiplex PCR. The sample includes about 200,000 clones, roughly 80% of them seen just once. The data were taken from a study of cytomegalovirus exposure and HLA in healthy donors. Findings of the study overall: According to reports, the classifier identified cytomegalovirus status with high specificity and sensitivity. Based on reports, TCR beta sequences accurately predicted HLA-A and HLA-B alleles for most subjects. An analysis done earlier found most TCR beta V segments productive about 90% or about 30% of the time.

Sequencing used PBMCs. The source is a middle-aged man in good health and CMV-seronegative. This chain connects TRBV10-3 to TRBJ2-2; possibly TRBD2 for D (5 bases). The CDR3 coding sequence is TGTGCCACCGGGGCGAACACCGGGGAGCTGTTTTTT. It codes for CATGANTGELFF.